The 21 T cell receptor beta chains below were found in one sample sequenced in a study of cytomegalovirus exposure and HLA in healthy donors (dated by TCRdb to the late 2010s). Library preparation employed the immunoSEQ multiplex PCR assay. The multiplex PCR relied on a mix of 60 forward primers for TCR Vbeta segments and 13 reverse primers for TCR Jbeta segments. TCRdb's version of the immuneACCESS table is confined to in-frame rearrangements and falls short of the full clone set. An unresolved V gene accounts for under half of the shortfall where checked; the remainder is of unknown origin. The sample table shows fewer than 250,000 clones, and about three quarters are seen once. In total, the top ten clones hold approximately 2% of the sample. Sequenced input: PBMCs. The receptor set was obtained from a male donor in good health and CMV-seronegative.

Worth noting for this clone: Other DNA sequences of this sample code for an identical CDR3. The chain has TRBV4-3 and TRBJ1-1, with D possibly matching TRBD1 (6 bases). The CDR3 sequence is 14 residues long. The germline V and J ends were trimmed by 0 bases and 1 base, with 6 bases remaining between them. Germline CDR1 reads LGHNA; CDR2 reads YSLEER. CDR3 nucleotides: TGCGCCAGCAGCCAAGAGGACAGGAACACTGAAGCTTTCTTT. Its protein product is CASSQEDRNTEAFF.

V is TRBV27 and J is TRBJ1-2; D gene unclear. The V gene lost 2 bases and the J gene lost 8 bases, with 18 bases spanning the gap. This CDR3 spans 15 amino acids. CDR1 is MNHEY, CDR2 SMNVEV, per germline (reference sequence). The CDR3 region is CASSLHPDSSSGYTF. The DNA for the CDR3 is TGTGCCAGCAGTTTACATCCCGATAGCTCCAGCGGCTACACCTTC.

V gene TRBV6-1 combines with J gene TRBJ2-7; the D is unclear. Looked up from germline, CDR1 is MNHNS and CDR2 is SASEGT. The CDR3 is 12 amino acids. V was clipped by 5 bases and J by 9 bases, with 14 bases between them. This CDR3 reads CASSSENTGQYF. The CDR3 DNA is TGTGCCAGCAGTAGTGAAAATACGGGGCAGTACTTC.

The chain employs TRBV11-3 and TRBJ2-2, with 7 nucleotides matching TRBD1. Germline V gives CDR1 SGHNT, CDR2 YENEEA. The CDR3 has 16 amino acids. V dropped 5 bases and J dropped 5; count of bases not matched to a gene: 11. The CDR3 sequence is CASSPTGAASTGELFF. CDR3 nucleotides: TGTGCCAGCAGCCCAACAGGGGCCGCCTCGACCGGGGAGCTGTTTTTT.

The J gene is TRBJ1-4, the V gene TRBV4-2; 8 bases align to TRBD1. The CDR3 totals 15 residues. Germline-derived CDR1 and CDR2 are LGHNA and YNFKEQ. Trimming at V came to 1 base and at J to 8 bases, leaving 6 bases not matched to a gene. For the CDR3, the DNA is TGTGCCAGCAGCCAAGGGACAGGGATGGGAGAAAAACTGTTTTTT. Protein sequence: CASSQGTGMGEKLFF.

The V gene is TRBV5-5, the J gene TRBJ1-2, with 8 bases that match TRBD1. CDR3 size: 12 residues. The V gene end was trimmed by 0 bases and the J gene end by 12 bases; junction bases not matched to a gene: 4. Per the germline V gene, CDR1 is SGHKS and CDR2 is YYEKEE (reference sequence). Here the CDR3 reads CASSLGTGRNTF. CDR3 bases: TGTGCCAGCAGCTTGGGGACAGGGAGAAACACCTTC. The full variable domain, with the rest looked up from reference TRBV5-5 and TRBJ1-2, is DAGVTQSPTHLIKTRGQQVTLRCSPISGHKSVSWYQQVLGQGPQFIFQYYEKEERGRGNFPDRFSARQFPNYSSELNVNALLLGDSALYLCASSLGTGRNTFGSGTRLTVV.

J is TRBJ1-1 and V is TRBV6-6, with 10 nucleotides matching TRBD1. V dropped 3 bases and J dropped 7; count of bases not matched to a gene: 11. Per the germline V gene, CDR1 is MNHNY and CDR2 is SVGAGI (reference sequence). This CDR3 is built from 16 residues. The CDR3: CASSYSPGQGIGEAFF. CDR3 bases: TGTGCCAGCAGTTATTCTCCGGGACAGGGGATCGGTGAAGCTTTCTTT.

The gene calls are TRBV9 and TRBJ2-3; TRBD2 agrees at 9 bases. CDR3 length: 17 residues. Germline CDR1 SGDLS, CDR2 YYNGEE. The V gene end was trimmed by 0 bases and the J gene end by 0 bases; junction bases not matched to a gene: 5. The CDR3 here is CASSVDKAGGSTDTQYF. CDR3 bases: TGTGCCAGCAGCGTAGATAAGGCGGGAGGGAGCACAGATACGCAGTATTTT.

This clone was detected a few times. One junction end disagrees with the germline gene, perhaps due to a read error. The chain employs TRBV6-6 and TRBJ2-4; perhaps TRBD1 as D (6 bases). Germline V gene sequence: CDR1 MNHNY, CDR2 SVGAGI (reference sequence). CDR3 length: 12 residues. The CDR3: CASSYSTAGAHF. The CDR3, as DNA: TGTGCCAGCAGTTACTCGACGGCAGGGGCACACTTC.

This chain uses TRBV4-3 with TRBJ2-3; no firm D call. Germline lookup yields CDR1 LGHNA and CDR2 YSLEER. Trimming left V 0 bases short and J 6 bases short, with 7 bases between. The CDR3 sequence is 13 residues long. The CDR3 bases are TGCGCCAGCAGCCAAGACGTCCGGGATACGCAGTATTTT. This encodes CASSQDVRDTQYF.

The rearrangement links TRBV2 to TRBJ1-4; 9 bases agree with TRBD1. The germline V gene encodes CDR1 SNHLY and CDR2 FYNNEI. The CDR3 consists of 14 residues. V was clipped by 6 bases and J by 7 bases; unmatched bases: 6. CDR3 amino acids: CASRTTGGAEKLFF. The DNA of the CDR3 is TGTGCCAGCAGAACGACAGGGGGAGCTGAAAAACTGTTTTTT.

The chain uses TRBV7-2 and TRBJ2-7; no firm D call. Trimming cost V 5 bases and J 0 bases, with 5 bases left between them. The CDR3 spans 12 residues. Per germline, CDR1 SGHTA and CDR2 FQGNSA. The DNA of the CDR3 is TGTGCCAGCAGCCTGAGCTCCTACGAGCAGTACTTC. It codes for CASSLSSYEQYF. Full variable domain (missing parts from reference TRBV7-2 and TRBJ2-7): GAGVSQSPSNKVTEKGKDVELRCDPISGHTALYWYRQSLGQGLEFLIYFQGNSAPDKSGLPSDRFSAERTGGSVSTLTIQRTQQEDSAVYLCASSLSSYEQYFGPGTRLTVT.

With regard to this clone: Mismatch with germline at one junction end may stem from a read error. V and J are TRBV7-9 and TRBJ1-3, with 8 nucleotides matching TRBD1. Germline assignment: CDR1 SEHNR and CDR2 FQNEAQ (reference sequence). The CDR3 consists of 16 residues. The DNA for the CDR3 is TGTTCCAGCAGCGCTCAGCCGGGACAGGAGGGAAACACCATATATTTT. This codes for CSSSAQPGQEGNTIYF.

The sample holds a few counts of this clone. The chain carries TRBV28 and TRBJ2-1, with 10 bases aligning to TRBD1. Germline values: CDR1 MDHEN, CDR2 SYDVKM. The CDR3 is made up of 15 amino acids. V trimming: 5 bases; J trimming: 8 bases; junction bases outside the gene matches: 9. CDR3 region: CASSETGQGTDEQFF. For the CDR3, the DNA is TGTGCCAGCAGTGAAACGGGACAGGGGACGGATGAGCAGTTCTTC.

This clone showed up just a few times. This chain uses TRBV6-6 with TRBJ2-2; the D gene is possibly TRBD2 (5 bases). V lost 0 bases, J lost 3 bases, and 11 bases lay in between. The CDR3 is 16 amino acids. The germline CDR1 and CDR2 sequences are MNHNY and SVGAGI (reference sequence). The CDR3 spells CASSYSTGRDTGELFF. DNA of the CDR3: TGTGCCAGCAGTTACTCAACGGGAAGGGACACCGGGGAGCTGTTTTTT.

V usage is TRBV19 and J usage is TRBJ1-1, with D tentatively TRBD1 (5 bases). Germline CDR1 LNHDA, CDR2 SQIVND (reference sequence). Trimming pared 3 bases from V and 3 bases from J, leaving 8 bases between. The CDR3 is 13 residues long. CDR3: CASSILGDTEAFF. The CDR3 bases are TGTGCCAGTAGTATTTTAGGGGACACTGAAGCTTTCTTT.

The J gene is TRBJ2-7, the V gene TRBV9; D might be TRBD1 (5 bases). V was trimmed by 0 bases and J by 4 bases, leaving 14 bases between them. CDR3 length equals 15 residues. Germline CDR1 SGDLS, CDR2 YYNGEE. CDR3 DNA: TGTGCCAGCAGCGTAGGAGGAATAGGGGCTTACGAGCAGTACTTC. It codes for CASSVGGIGAYEQYF.

The chain links TRBV7-2 to TRBJ2-5, with D tentatively TRBD2 (6 bases). The ends were cut back, 4 bases at V and 3 bases at J, with 12 bases in the middle. Germline-derived CDR1 and CDR2 are SGHTA and FQGNSA. CDR3 length: 14 amino acids. The CDR3 reads CASSYNRGKETQYF. For the CDR3, the DNA is TGTGCCAGCAGCTATAACCGGGGGAAAGAGACCCAGTACTTC.

The chain is built from TRBV5-4 and TRBJ2-3, with 11 bases lining up with TRBD2. The CDR3 extends over 20 amino acids. The ends lost 3 bases at V and 0 bases at J; junction bases unmatched: 15. Germline-derived CDR1 and CDR2 are SGHNT and YYREEE (reference sequence). CDR3 amino acids: CASSSGPPASGRWSTDTQYF. The CDR3 bases are TGTGCCAGCAGCTCCGGACCGCCGGCTAGCGGGAGGTGGAGCACAGATACGCAGTATTTT.

This chain connects TRBV5-4 to TRBJ2-5; 7 bases fit TRBD2. The CDR3 consists of 16 residues. V shed 4 bases and J 0 bases; nucleotides not matched to a gene: 9. CDR1 is SGHNT, CDR2 YYREEE, per germline (reference sequence). The CDR3, as DNA: TGTGCCAGCAGCATGGGGATGGCGGGGGACCAAGAGACCCAGTACTTC. The encoded protein is CASSMGMAGDQETQYF. Full variable domain (outside the CDR3, taken from reference TRBV5-4 and TRBJ2-5): ETGVTQSPTHLIKTRGQQVTLRCSSQSGHNTVSWYQQALGQGPQFIFQYYREEENGRGNFPPRFSGLQFPNYSSELNVNALELDDSALYLCASSMGMAGDQETQYFGPGTRLLVL.

This chain uses TRBV18 with TRBJ1-5; 7 bases map to TRBD1. V shed 5 bases, J shed 7 bases, and the junction held 8 bases outside the gene matches. Germline loops: CDR1 KGHSH, CDR2 LQKENI. The CDR3 totals 14 residues. CDR3 DNA: TGTGCCAGCTCAATCGACAGGGTGGGACAGCCCCAGCATTTT. Residues: CASSIDRVGQPQHF. Supplemented by reference TRBV18 and TRBJ1-5, the full variable domain reads NAGVMQNPRHLVRRRGQEARLRCSPMKGHSHVYWYRQLPEEGLKFMVYLQKENIIDESGMPKERFSAEFPKEGPSILRIQQVVRGDSAAYFCASSIDRVGQPQHFGDGTRLSIL.